The next 24 T cell receptor beta chains were all read from a single sample in a study of CD8+CD57+ T cells in acquired aplastic anemia. Profiles of TCR beta VDJ and CDR3 were generated from a genomic DNA template. TCRdb itself ran the reads through MiXCR, one entry per CDR3 protein. The sample holds under 200,000 distinct CDR3 sequences, about 64% seen once. Material for sequencing was sorted CD4+, CD8+, or CD8+CD57+ T cells (not recorded which) from PBMCs. The receptors stem from a human donor in good health.

This clonotype is a singleton in its sample. In DNA, the CDR3 is TGTGCCAGCAGCGTGGGACAGGGTAACTACGAGCAGTACTTC. Amino acids: CASSVGQGNYEQYF. The chain employs TRBV5-4 and TRBJ2-7, with TRBD1 matching 9 bases. With V trimmed by 4 bases and J by 3 bases, 5 bases remained unmatched. The germline CDR1 and CDR2 sequences are SGHNT and YYREEE (reference sequence). There are 14 residues in the CDR3.

The table lists this clonotype with many counts. The chain links TRBV19 to TRBJ2-5; TRBD1 matches 7 bases. The V gene's germline CDR1 is LNHDA and CDR2 SQIVND (reference sequence). V shed 2 bases, J shed 5 bases, and the junction held 8 bases outside the gene matches. The CDR3 length is 15 residues. Here the CDR3 DNA reads TGTGCCAGTAGTATAACCGAGGGGGCGAGGGAGACCCAGTACTTC. It codes for CASSITEGARETQYF.

The chain uses TRBV20-1 and TRBJ1-2; D is possibly TRBD1 (5 bases). V dropped 3 bases and J dropped 4 bases, with 9 bases sitting between them. Germline V gene lookup returns CDR1 DFQATT and CDR2 SNEGSKA (reference sequence). The CDR3 extends over 12 amino acids. CDR3: CSARWQGYGYTF. As DNA, the CDR3 is TGCAGTGCTAGGTGGCAGGGCTATGGCTACACCTTC.

This clonotype occurred once. J is TRBJ1-1 and V is TRBV12-3 or TRBV12-4, with D possibly being TRBD1 (5 bases). CDR3 length equals 15 residues. V was cut by 6 bases and J by 3 bases, with 17 bases left in between. CDR3 region: CASSSRTDIDTEAFF. In nucleotides, the CDR3 is TGTGCCAGCAGCTCCCGGACGGACATCGACACTGAAGCTTTCTTT.

The chain joins TRBV20-1 to TRBJ1-1, with D perhaps TRBD1 (6 bases). The CDR3 runs 18 residues. V gave up 4 bases and J gave up 6 bases, with 30 bases separating them. CDR1 is DFQATT, CDR2 SNEGSKA, per germline (reference sequence). CDR3 sequence reads: CSAKKQGGGGDDSPEAFF. The CDR3 DNA reads as TGCAGTGCTAAGAAACAGGGAGGCGGGGGCGATGATAGTCCTGAAGCTTTCTTT.

The chain carries TRBV20-1 and TRBJ1-1, with TRBD1 identical over 8 bases. The germline gives CDR1 DFQATT, CDR2 SNEGSKA (reference sequence). The CDR3 contains 16 residues. Unmatched junction bases numbered 12, after V lost 5 bases and J lost 1 base. In DNA, the CDR3 is TGCAGTGCTGCCTCGGCCAGGGGGCTTCGGAACACTGAAGCTTTCTTT. Translation: CSAASARGLRNTEAFF.

As for this clonotype: The germline gene is not matched at one end of the junction; a read error may be the cause. The chain employs TRBV5-4 and TRBJ2-7; D is perhaps TRBD2 (5 bases). This CDR3 has 14 amino acids. The V gene's germline CDR1 is SGHNT and CDR2 YYREEE (reference sequence). The CDR3, as DNA: TGTGCCAGCCGCTTGGGGAGACTCTCCTACGAGCAGTACTTC. Amino acids: CASRLGRLSYEQYF.

The chain joins TRBV9 to TRBJ2-3; D uncertain. Germline V lookup: CDR1 SGDLS, CDR2 YYNGEE. Deletions cut 0 bases from V and 4 bases from J, with 9 bases between. The CDR3 covers 14 residues. The CDR3 protein is CASSVEAESDTQYF. Written as DNA, the CDR3 is TGTGCCAGCAGCGTAGAGGCAGAATCAGATACGCAGTATTTT.

This clonotype was seen only a few times. CDR3: CASSEPHDGTGIYNEQFF. CDR3 nucleotide sequence: TGTGCCAGCAGCGAACCTCACGATGGGACAGGAATATACAATGAGCAGTTCTTC. This chain connects TRBV25-1 to TRBJ2-1, with 8 positions matching TRBD1. Germline loops: CDR1 MGHDK, CDR2 SYGVNS. The V and J ends lost 6 bases and 4 bases, in that order; junction bases with no gene match: 17. The CDR3 consists of 18 residues.

This clonotype was seen at least ten times. The chain carries TRBV20-1 and TRBJ2-7; no firm D call. V lost 5 bases and J 3 bases, leaving 17 bases between the germline ends. Germline V gives CDR1 DFQATT, CDR2 SNEGSKA (reference sequence). The CDR3 has 14 amino acids. The CDR3 here is CSALGLGLIYEQYF. Here the CDR3 DNA reads TGCAGTGCTCTAGGGTTAGGCCTGATCTACGAGCAGTACTTC.

The chain combines TRBV10-1 with TRBJ1-5; 7 nucleotides agree with TRBD1. The CDR3 loop spans 15 amino acids. V lost 7 bases and J lost 0; bases outside the gene matches: 6. The germline gives CDR1 WNHNN, CDR2 SYGVQD (reference sequence). The CDR3 spells CASNTGASSNQPQHF. The CDR3 coding sequence is TGCGCCAGCAACACAGGGGCCTCTAGCAATCAGCCCCAGCATTTT.

At least ten counts were recorded for this clonotype. The CDR3 sequence is CASSSRGTEYEQYF. CDR3 sequence (DNA): TGTGCCAGCAGCTCACGAGGGACCGAGTACGAGCAGTACTTC. J is TRBJ2-7 and V is TRBV5-6, with D perhaps given as TRBD1 or TRBD2 (5 bases each). The CDR3 runs to 14 residues. V was trimmed by 3 bases and J by 4 bases, leaving 14 bases between them. CDR1 and CDR2 (germline): SGHDT, YYEEEE. Full variable domain (remainder filled in from reference TRBV5-6 and TRBJ2-7): DAGVTQSPTHLIKTRGQQVTLRCSPKSGHDTVSWYQQALGQGPQFIFQYYEEEERQRGNFPDRFSGHQFPNYSSELNVNALLLGDSALYLCASSSRGTEYEQYFGPGTRLTVT.

The J gene is TRBJ1-5, the V gene TRBV24-1, with a possible D match to TRBD1 (5 bases). Germline CDR1 KGHDR, CDR2 SFDVKD. The V gene lost 11 bases and the J gene lost 4 bases, with 14 bases spanning the gap. This CDR3 is 13 amino acids long. CDR3 amino acids: CASERGGNQPQHF. The CDR3 region has the DNA TGTGCCAGCGAAAGGGGAGGTAATCAGCCCCAGCATTTT.

The gene calls are TRBV5-1 and TRBJ2-7; 7 bases line up with TRBD2. CDR3 length: 15 amino acids. Trimming at V came to 1 base and at J to 1 base, leaving 5 bases not matched to a gene. Germline values: CDR1 SGHRS, CDR2 YFSETQ. CDR3 nucleotide sequence: TGCGCCAGCAGCTTGCCTAGCGGCCCATCCTACGAGCAGTACTTC. As protein: CASSLPSGPSYEQYF.

Here the CDR3 DNA reads TGTGCCACCAGTCGCGGGACAGATACGCAGTATTTT. Its translation is CATSRGTDTQYF. This chain links TRBV24-1 with TRBJ2-3, with D perhaps TRBD2 (5 bases). CDR1 and CDR2 from the germline V gene are KGHDR and SFDVKD. V gave up 6 bases and J gave up 3 bases, with 6 bases separating them. This CDR3 spans 12 amino acids.

The rearrangement links TRBV4-3 to TRBJ2-2; D may be TRBD1 or TRBD2 (6 bases each). V shed 1 base and J shed 8 bases, with 14 bases lying between them. The germline V gene encodes CDR1 LGHNA and CDR2 YSLEER. The length of the CDR3 is 15 residues. The DNA for the CDR3 is TGCGCCAGCAGCCAAGGGACGGGGGCTGGGGGGGAGCTGTTTTTT. Translating it yields CASSQGTGAGGELFF.

This clonotype has just one count. A read error may be the cause here, since a much bigger clone is one base away. The V call is TRBV20-1, the J call TRBJ2-5; 9 nucleotides align to TRBD1. Germline V gene lookup returns CDR1 DFQATT and CDR2 SNEGSKA (reference sequence). The CDR3 consists of 15 residues. V lost 6 bases and J lost 7; bases outside the gene matches: 15. CDR3 DNA sequence: TGCAGTGCCTACGACCGGGACAGGGTGGGAGGGACCCAGTACTTC. Translating it yields CSAYDRDRVGGTQYF.

The rearrangement joins TRBV5-1 to TRBJ2-7; no firm D call. This CDR3 has 13 amino acids. Trimming took off 0 bases at V and 9 bases at J, with 13 bases between the two ends. The germline V gene encodes CDR1 SGHRS and CDR2 YFSETQ. Written as DNA, the CDR3 is TGCGCCAGCAGCTTGGATGCGCTTTTCGGGCAGTACTTC. As protein: CASSLDALFGQYF.

In nucleotides, the CDR3 is TGTGCCAGTATGGCCCAGTCAGGGGCCAACGTCCTGACTTTC. It is translated as CASMAQSGANVLTF. The chain employs TRBV19 and TRBJ2-6; D call uncertain. The CDR3 covers 14 residues. CDR1 and CDR2 from the germline V gene are LNHDA and SQIVND (reference sequence). The germline V and J ends were trimmed by 7 bases and 4 bases, with 11 bases remaining between them.

The chain joins TRBV10-3 to TRBJ2-1; D not certain. This CDR3 region has 13 residues. V was cut by 11 bases and J by 2 bases, with 13 bases left in between. Germline CDR1 reads ENHRY; CDR2 reads SYGVKD. The CDR3 region has the DNA TGTGCCTCCGAGGATACCACCTACAATGAGCAGTTCTTC. As protein: CASEDTTYNEQFF.

This clonotype was seen many times. The V gene is TRBV4-3, the J gene TRBJ2-1; 13 positions match TRBD2. Germline assignment: CDR1 LGHNA and CDR2 YSLEER. CDR3 length: 17 residues. J lost 7 bases, V lost 3 bases, and 9 bases had no gene match. DNA for the CDR3: TGCGCCAGCAGCCACCGTGAAGGACTAGCGGGAGTTAATGAGCAGTTCTTC. The encoded protein is CASSHREGLAGVNEQFF.

V and J are TRBV19 and TRBJ2-3; a weak D match, TRBD2 (5 bases). The CDR3 is made up of 13 amino acids. Looked up from germline, CDR1 is LNHDA and CDR2 is SQIVND (reference sequence). Trimming removed 5 bases from V and 2 bases from J, with 8 bases in between. DNA of the CDR3: TGTGCCAGTAGTTTCGGGGTCACAGATACGCAGTATTTT. Translated, it gives CASSFGVTDTQYF. The entire variable domain, with the rest obtained from reference TRBV19 and TRBJ2-3, is as follows: DGGITQSPKYLFRKEGQNVTLSCEQNLNHDAMYWYRQDPGQGLRLIYYSQIVNDFQKGDIAEGYSVSREKKESFPLTVTSAQKNPTAFYLCASSFGVTDTQYFGPGTRLTVL.

V gene TRBV19 combines with J gene TRBJ1-4, with 7 nucleotides matching TRBD1. The CDR3 spans 14 residues. Germline CDR1 LNHDA, CDR2 SQIVND (reference sequence). The V and J ends lost 5 bases and 7 bases, in that order; junction bases with no gene match: 7. CDR3: CASSAWTGGEKLFF. In DNA, the CDR3 is TGTGCCAGTAGTGCCTGGACAGGCGGTGAAAAACTGTTTTTT.

The genes are TRBV30 and TRBJ2-3; possibly TRBD1 for D (6 bases). V was shortened by 0 bases and J by 4 bases, with 14 bases between the two germline ends. Germline V gene lookup returns CDR1 GTSNPN and CDR2 SVGIG (reference sequence). CDR3 length: 15 amino acids. CDR3 sequence reads: CAWSVPGGAADTQYF. The CDR3 nucleotides are TGTGCCTGGAGTGTACCTGGGGGCGCAGCAGATACGCAGTATTTT.